This passage covers 15 T cell receptor beta chains from one sample sequenced in a study of blood T cell repertoires in COVID-19. Produced via immunoSEQ multiplex PCR; TCRdb's table is partial and in-frame only. The table shows about 400,000 clones, with approximately 90% occurring only once. Sequenced: PBMCs or T cells enriched from blood (not recorded which). These receptors were taken from a woman aged 45 to 65 who had recovered from COVID-19.

The chain links TRBV20-1 to TRBJ2-7, with TRBD1 identical over 8 bases. CDR3 length: 11 amino acids. The V and J ends lost 6 bases and 6 bases, in that order; junction bases with no gene match: 4. Germline loops: CDR1 DFQATT, CDR2 SNEGSKA (reference sequence). The CDR3 spells CSAVTGVEQYF. As DNA, the CDR3 is TGCAGTGCGGTGACAGGGGTCGAGCAGTACTTC.

The genes are TRBV23-1 and TRBJ1-2; D may be TRBD1 (6 bases). TRBV23-1 is classed as an ORF, of uncertain function. The length of the CDR3 is 15 residues. Between the trimmed V and J ends, which lost 4 bases and 8 bases, there was a span of 20 bases. CDR3 amino acids: CASSPGDPAGLGYTF. The CDR3 DNA reads as TGCGCCAGCAGTCCAGGGGACCCGGCCGGGTTGGGCTACACCTTC.

The gene calls are TRBV4-2 and TRBJ1-6; D uncertain. CDR3 length equals 13 residues. Trimming pared 0 bases from V and 14 bases from J, leaving 11 bases between. The germline V gene has CDR1 LGHNA and CDR2 YNFKEQ. For the CDR3, the DNA is TGTGCCAGCAGCCAAGATGGTCCCCAGGCCCTCCACTTT. Translated, it gives CASSQDGPQALHF.

This sequence joins TRBV2 and TRBJ1-5; D not resolved. Germline values: CDR1 SNHLY, CDR2 FYNNEI. V was cut by 2 bases and J by 7 bases, with 6 bases left in between. The length of the CDR3 is 12 residues. Here the CDR3 DNA reads TGTGCCAGCAGTGAACGGGGACAGCCCCAGCATTTT. Protein product: CASSERGQPQHF.

J is TRBJ2-1 and V is TRBV4-1, with 10 bases matching TRBD2. Germline loops: CDR1 MGHRA, CDR2 YSYEKL. The junction had 6 bases not matched to a gene; V was cut back by 0 bases and J by 4 bases. The CDR3 runs 17 residues. The CDR3 protein is CASSQDRVLAGYNEQFF. CDR3 nucleotides: TGCGCCAGCAGCCAAGATCGTGTACTAGCGGGGTACAATGAGCAGTTCTTC.

CDR3 region: CASSSIPGAEAFF. For the CDR3, the DNA is TGTGCCAGCAGCTCCATCCCGGGGGCTGAAGCTTTCTTT. V and J are TRBV7-8 and TRBJ1-1, with a tentative D call TRBD1 (5 bases). The germline V and J ends were trimmed by 4 bases and 6 bases, with 12 bases remaining between them. Per the germline V gene, CDR1 is SGHVS and CDR2 is FQNEAQ. There are 13 residues in the CDR3.

This chain connects TRBV4-1 to TRBJ1-3; D ambiguous. The germline CDR1 and CDR2 sequences are MGHRA and YSYEKL. The CDR3 contains 16 residues. The V and J ends lost 1 base and 0 bases respectively, with 10 bases between them. The chain's CDR3 is CASSQVARSSGNTIYF. Written as DNA, the CDR3 is TGCGCCAGCAGCCAAGTTGCTCGGAGCTCTGGAAACACCATATATTTT.

This chain's CDR3 is CASSIALDSYTEAFF. The CDR3 DNA sequence: TGTGCCAGTAGTATAGCCCTTGACAGTTACACTGAAGCTTTCTTT. The gene calls are TRBV19 and TRBJ1-1; tentatively, D is TRBD1 (5 bases). Between the trimmed V and J ends, which lost 1 base and 3 bases, there was a span of 12 bases. The germline V gene has CDR1 LNHDA and CDR2 SQIVND (reference sequence). This CDR3 comprises 15 residues.

The chain is built from TRBV4-3 and TRBJ1-6, with D hard to call. This CDR3 has 16 residues. Trimming removed 1 base from V and 10 bases from J, with 17 bases in between. Germline V lookup: CDR1 LGHNA, CDR2 YSLEER. CDR3 coding DNA: TGCGCCAGCAGCCAAGGGGTCGCAGTTGAGAGGTCACCCCTCCACTTT. It encodes CASSQGVAVERSPLHF.

This clone was observed a few times. The chain couples TRBV5-8 to TRBJ2-2; D gene ambiguous. V shed 0 bases and J shed 1 base, with 7 bases lying between them. This CDR3 is built from 15 residues. Germline CDR1 is SGHTS and CDR2 is YDEGEE. The CDR3, as DNA: TGTGCCAGCAGCTTGGTTTCTCTGAACACCGGGGAGCTGTTTTTT. Its protein product is CASSLVSLNTGELFF. The full variable domain, rest sourced from reference TRBV5-8 and TRBJ2-2, is EAGVTQSPTHLIKTRGQQATLRCSPISGHTSVYWYQQALGLGLQFLLWYDEGEERNRGNFPPRFSGRQFPNYSSELNVNALELEDSALYLCASSLVSLNTGELFFGEGSRLTVL.

The chain joins TRBV10-3 to TRBJ2-3, with TRBD2 as a possible D gene (7 bases). The CDR3 contains 15 residues. The germline V gene encodes CDR1 ENHRY and CDR2 SYGVKD. V gave up 0 bases and J gave up 5 bases, with 12 bases separating them. This chain's CDR3 is CAISESGGRGDTQYF. As DNA, the CDR3 is TGTGCCATCAGTGAGTCGGGGGGGCGAGGAGATACGCAGTATTTT.

The rearrangement links TRBV27 to TRBJ1-4, with 9 bases fitting TRBD1. V dropped 2 bases and J dropped 7; count of bases not matched to a gene: 20. The CDR3 loop spans 20 amino acids. The V gene's germline CDR1 is MNHEY and CDR2 SMNVEV (reference sequence). CDR3 sequence reads: CASSLPPPLDRGAMPEKLFF. CDR3 nucleotide sequence: TGTGCCAGCAGTTTACCTCCCCCACTTGACAGGGGGGCGATGCCTGAAAAACTGTTTTTT. The full variable domain, its missing parts supplied by reference TRBV27 and TRBJ1-4, is EAQVTQNPRYLITVTGKKLTVTCSQNMNHEYMSWYRQDPGLGLRQIYYSMNVEVTDKGDVPEGYKVSRKEKRNFPLILESPSPNQTSLYFCASSLPPPLDRGAMPEKLFFGSGTQLSVL.

CDR3 in DNA: TGTGCCAGCAGTACTACCGGGACAGGCCAATACTACGAGCAGTACTTC. Translated: CASSTTGTGQYYEQYF. The chain carries TRBV28 and TRBJ2-7, with 8 bases matching TRBD1. The germline gives CDR1 MDHEN, CDR2 SYDVKM. This CDR3 region has 16 residues. J was trimmed by 3 bases and V by 5 bases; bases with no gene match: 12.

CDR3 protein: CASRLVGTGSPGAQYF. The DNA of the CDR3 is TGTGCCAGCAGATTGGTTGGGACAGGGTCCCCGGGGGCCCAGTACTTC. This rearrangement joins TRBV27 to TRBJ2-5; 9 bases are shared with TRBD1. The CDR3 sequence is 16 residues long. V lost 6 bases, J lost 9 bases, and 17 bases stayed unmatched. Germline CDR1 is MNHEY and CDR2 is SMNVEV (reference sequence).

For the CDR3, the DNA is TGTGCCAGCAGCCTGAGCAGGCCCTACTCTGGAAACACCATATATTTT. This sequence encodes CASSLSRPYSGNTIYF. The chain employs TRBV3-1 (or the pseudogene TRBV3-2) and TRBJ1-3; D uncertain. The CDR3 totals 16 residues. Germline lookup yields CDR1 LGHDT and CDR2 YNNKEL (reference sequence). V dropped 4 bases and J dropped 0 bases, with 13 bases sitting between them.